This T cell receptor (beta chain) was recorded in a study of shared clonotypes between healthy human individuals. Genomic DNA from each subset was divided evenly over several immunoSEQ plates. Produced via immunoSEQ multiplex PCR; TCRdb's table is partial and in-frame only. The sample shows about 490,000 clones, over 65% of them seen only once. The CDR3 loop spans 13 amino acids. CDR1 is MDHEN, CDR2 SYDVKM, per germline. V lost 5 bases and J lost 10, with 15 bases in between. This sequence was found in a woman aged 40 to 50 in good health. Some clones in this sample may be carry-over from other donors' samples. The chain uses TRBV28 and TRBJ2-1; the D is unclear. Material for sequencing was PBMCs. This CDR3 reads CASSPTMTPEQFF. For the CDR3, the DNA is TGTGCCAGCAGTCCAACGATGACCCCAGAGCAGTTCTTC.